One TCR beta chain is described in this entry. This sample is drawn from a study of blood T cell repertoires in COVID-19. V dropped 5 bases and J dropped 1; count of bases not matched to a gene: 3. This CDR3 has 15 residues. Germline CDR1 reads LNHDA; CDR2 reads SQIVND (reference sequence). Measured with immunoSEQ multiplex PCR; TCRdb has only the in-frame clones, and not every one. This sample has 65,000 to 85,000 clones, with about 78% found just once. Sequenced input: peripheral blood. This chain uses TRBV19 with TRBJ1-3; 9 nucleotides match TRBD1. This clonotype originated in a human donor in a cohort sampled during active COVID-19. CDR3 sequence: CASSFGTGSGNTIYF. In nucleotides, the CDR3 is TGTGCCAGTAGTTTCGGGACAGGGTCTGGAAACACCATATATTTT.